This paragraph reports one T cell receptor beta chain. Here immunoSEQ multiplex PCR was the method, and the copy in TCRdb shows in-frame clones only, minus some. Of about 660,000 clones in the sample, 88% are singletons; the top ten hold 0.01%. The data belong to a study of shared T cell receptors in the human thymus. V trimming: 4 bases; J trimming: 7 bases; junction bases outside the gene matches: 10. The germline CDR1 and CDR2 sequences are GTSNPN and SVGIG (reference sequence). This CDR3 is built from 17 residues. This sample also belongs to another study, concerning human thymus T cells. That investigation notes: Congenital heart defects were the reason for the corrective surgery that the donors, healthy Finnish infants, were having. It was from resections taken during corrective heart surgery that the thymus tissue came. Thymic and blood repertoires appeared to show biased V and J gene usage. Reports from related research described highly overlapping thymic repertoires among unrelated individuals.

The clonotype originates from a boy younger than two with a congenital heart defect. The sequencing sample was made of thymocytes. The V call is TRBV30, the J call TRBJ2-1, with TRBD2 identical over 16 bases. CDR3: CAWTDPGLAGGANEQFF. DNA for the CDR3: TGTGCCTGGACCGACCCGGGACTAGCGGGAGGGGCAAATGAGCAGTTCTTC.